This passage covers 9 T cell receptor beta chains from one sample sequenced in a study of blood T cell repertoires in COVID-19. Data came from immunoSEQ multiplex PCR; TCRdb stores just in-frame clones and leaves some out. The sample lists under 130,000 clones; 84% were seen once. Sequences were obtained from peripheral blood. The receptors were gathered from a human donor in a cohort sampled during active or convalescent COVID-19.

The CDR3 loop is CASSEKEGASEQFF. The CDR3 bases are TGTGCCAGCAGTGAGAAGGAGGGAGCTTCTGAGCAGTTCTTC. V is TRBV2 and J is TRBJ2-1, with a possible D match to TRBD2 (6 bases). The CDR3 contains 14 residues. Germline values: CDR1 SNHLY, CDR2 FYNNEI. Trimming removed 3 bases at V and 9 bases at J, with 15 bases between.

The gene calls are TRBV7-2 and TRBJ1-1; no clear D. Germline CDR1 is SGHTA and CDR2 is FQGNSA. CDR3 length equals 14 residues. V gave up 7 bases and J gave up 1 base, with 13 bases separating them. In nucleotides, the CDR3 is TGTGCCAGCATCCCAGAGACAAGGAACACTGAAGCTTTCTTT. This codes for CASIPETRNTEAFF.

The chain employs TRBV19 and TRBJ2-3; 9 bases align to TRBD1. Unmatched junction bases numbered 13, after V lost 4 bases and J lost 5 bases. CDR1 is LNHDA and CDR2 is SQIVND in the germline V gene (reference sequence). The CDR3 runs to 17 residues. This CDR3 is CASSRVQGALGGDTQYF. DNA of the CDR3: TGTGCCAGTAGTAGGGTACAGGGGGCACTCGGGGGAGATACGCAGTATTTT.

The chain links TRBV6-5 to TRBJ1-3; TRBD1 is a possible D gene (5 bases). Deletions cut 3 bases from V and 2 bases from J, with 8 bases between. This CDR3 spans 14 amino acids. The germline V gene has CDR1 MNHEY and CDR2 SVGAGI. DNA for the CDR3: TGTGCCAGCAGTTATCGGGGGACTGGAAACACCATATATTTT. Protein sequence: CASSYRGTGNTIYF.

The genes are TRBV7-3 and TRBJ2-7; 7 bases fit TRBD1. Looked up from germline, CDR1 is SGHTA and CDR2 is FQGTGA. After removal of 2 bases from V and 3 bases from J, the junction contained 4 bases not matched to a gene. This CDR3 comprises 14 residues. The CDR3 DNA reads as TGTGCCAGCAGCTTATTGGCAGGGGGCTACGAGCAGTACTTC. Its protein is CASSLLAGGYEQYF. Filled out from reference TRBV7-3 and TRBJ2-7, the complete variable domain reads GAGVSQTPSNKVTEKGKYVELRCDPISGHTALYWYRQSLGQGPEFLIYFQGTGAADDSGLPNDRFFAVRPEGSVSTLKIQRTERGDSAVYLCASSLLAGGYEQYFGPGTRLTVT.

The chain has TRBV5-4 and TRBJ1-2, with 7 bases identical to TRBD1. The CDR3 is 16 residues long. In germline, CDR1 is SGHNT, CDR2 YYREEE (reference sequence). With V trimmed by 2 bases and J by 7 bases, 14 bases remained unmatched. CDR3 loop: CASSFSPGTELFGYTF. As DNA, the CDR3 is TGTGCCAGCAGCTTCAGTCCCGGGACAGAGCTCTTTGGCTACACCTTC.

The rearrangement uses TRBV11-3 and TRBJ2-1; D is possibly TRBD2 (6 bases). CDR3 size: 16 residues. The V end was cut by 1 base, the J end by 0 bases, with 10 bases between. Germline CDR1 reads SGHNT; CDR2 reads YENEEA. The CDR3 reads CASSLGRGLSYNEQFF. CDR3 DNA: TGTGCCAGCAGCTTAGGGCGGGGCCTCTCCTACAATGAGCAGTTCTTC.

This clone was detected only once. The V call is TRBV2, the J call TRBJ2-7; TRBD2 is a possible D gene (6 bases). In germline, CDR1 is SNHLY, CDR2 FYNNEI. V was pared by 6 bases and J by 3 bases, with 21 bases between. The CDR3 is made up of 16 amino acids. The CDR3 region has the DNA TGTGCCAGCAGCCGGGAGTTTGAGCTCGGATTCTACGAGCAGTACTTC. This translates into CASSREFELGFYEQYF.

The chain links TRBV6-5 to TRBJ1-1, with 8 nucleotides matching TRBD1. The CDR3 has 15 amino acids. Trimming took 5 bases from V and 11 from J; bases not matched to a gene: 16. Germline CDR1 and CDR2: MNHEY and SVGAGI. The CDR3 spells CASSTGQGVQVRAFF. CDR3 sequence (DNA): TGTGCCAGCAGTACCGGACAGGGCGTTCAGGTCCGGGCTTTCTTT.